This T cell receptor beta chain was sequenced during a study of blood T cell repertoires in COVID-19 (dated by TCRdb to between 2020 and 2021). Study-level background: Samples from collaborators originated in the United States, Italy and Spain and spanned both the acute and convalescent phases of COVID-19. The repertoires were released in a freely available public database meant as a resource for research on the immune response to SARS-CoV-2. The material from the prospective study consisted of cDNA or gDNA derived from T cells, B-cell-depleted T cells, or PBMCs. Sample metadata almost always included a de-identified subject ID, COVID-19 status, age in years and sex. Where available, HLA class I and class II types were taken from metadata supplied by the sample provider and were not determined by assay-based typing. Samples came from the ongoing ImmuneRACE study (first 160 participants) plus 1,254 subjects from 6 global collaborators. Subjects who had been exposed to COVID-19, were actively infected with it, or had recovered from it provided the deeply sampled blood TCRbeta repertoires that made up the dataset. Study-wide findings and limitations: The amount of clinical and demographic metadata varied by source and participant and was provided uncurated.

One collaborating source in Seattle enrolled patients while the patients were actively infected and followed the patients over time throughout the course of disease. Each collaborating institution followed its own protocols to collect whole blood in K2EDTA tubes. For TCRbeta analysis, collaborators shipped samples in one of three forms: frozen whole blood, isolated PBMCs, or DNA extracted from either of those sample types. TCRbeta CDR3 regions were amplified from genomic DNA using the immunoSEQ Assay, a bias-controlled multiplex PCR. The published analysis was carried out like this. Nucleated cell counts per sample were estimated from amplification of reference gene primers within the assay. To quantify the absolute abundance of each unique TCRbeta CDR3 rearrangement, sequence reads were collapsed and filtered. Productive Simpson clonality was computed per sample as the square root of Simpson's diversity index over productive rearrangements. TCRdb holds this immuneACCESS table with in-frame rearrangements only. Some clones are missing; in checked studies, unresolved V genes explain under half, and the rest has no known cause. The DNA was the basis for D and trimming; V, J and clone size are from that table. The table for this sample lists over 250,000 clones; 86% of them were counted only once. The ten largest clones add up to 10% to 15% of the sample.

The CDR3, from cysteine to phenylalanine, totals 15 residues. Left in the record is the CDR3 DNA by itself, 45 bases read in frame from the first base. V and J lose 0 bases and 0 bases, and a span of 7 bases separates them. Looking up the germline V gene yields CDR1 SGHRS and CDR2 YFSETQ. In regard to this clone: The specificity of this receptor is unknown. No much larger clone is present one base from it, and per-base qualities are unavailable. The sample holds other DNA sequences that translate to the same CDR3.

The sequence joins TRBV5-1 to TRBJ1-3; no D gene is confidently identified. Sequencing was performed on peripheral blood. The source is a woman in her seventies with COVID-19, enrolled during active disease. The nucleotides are TGCGCCAGCAGCTTGGACCGGAGCTCTGGAAACACCATATATTTT. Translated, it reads CASSLDRSSGNTIYF. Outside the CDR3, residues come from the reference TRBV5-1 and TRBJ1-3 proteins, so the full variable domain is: KAGVTQTPRYLIKTRGQQVTLSCSPISGHRSVSWYQQTPGQGLQFLFEYFSETQRNKGNFPGRFSGRQFSNSRSEMNVSTLELGDSALYLCASSLDRSSGNTIYFGEGSWLTVV.